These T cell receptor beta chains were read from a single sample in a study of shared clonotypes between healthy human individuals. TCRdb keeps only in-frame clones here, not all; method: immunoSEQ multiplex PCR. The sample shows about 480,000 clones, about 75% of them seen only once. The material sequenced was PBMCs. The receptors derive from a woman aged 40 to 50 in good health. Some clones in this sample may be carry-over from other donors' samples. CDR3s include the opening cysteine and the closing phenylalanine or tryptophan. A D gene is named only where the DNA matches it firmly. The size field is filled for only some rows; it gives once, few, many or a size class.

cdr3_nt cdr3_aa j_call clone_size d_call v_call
TGTGCCAGCAGCCAACCCGGCAGAGTGGGCTACTATGGCTACACCTTC CASSQPGRVGYYGYTF TRBJ1-2 once - TRBV16
TGTGCCAGCAGTCGGGGAGGGGGCGGTGAAAAACTGTTTTTT CASSRGGGGEKLFF TRBJ1-4 - TRBD1 TRBV6-1
TGTGCCAGCAGCTTAGAAGGGTCTGGCACTGAAGCTTTCTTT CASSLEGSGTEAFF TRBJ1-1 - - TRBV7-9
TGTGCCAGCAGCTTAGTGCGGTCTACCAATGAGCAGTTCTTC CASSLVRSTNEQFF TRBJ2-1 - - TRBV7-6
TGTGCCAGCAGTTCTGACAGGGTTGAATACGAGCAGTACTTC CASSSDRVEYEQYF TRBJ2-7 - TRBD1 TRBV6-6
TGTGCCAGCACCGCGTCGGGAGGGCCGAACGAGCAGTACTTC CASTASGGPNEQYF TRBJ2-7 - TRBD2 TRBV18
TGTGCCAGCCCCCGGGGGCCCAATATCTCCTACGAGCAGTACTTC CASPRGPNISYEQYF TRBJ2-7 - - TRBV18
TGTGCCAGCAGCTTAACGATCCTGCGGGAGGGCCCAGGTAATGAGCAGTTCTTC CASSLTILREGPGNEQFF TRBJ2-1 - TRBD2 TRBV7-3
TGTGCCAGCAGTTTAGGGACTAGCGGGAGGACTCAAGAGACCCAGTACTTC CASSLGTSGRTQETQYF TRBJ2-5 - TRBD2 TRBV28
TGCGCCAGCAGCCATCCCGGGCAGGGCGCCTACGAGCAGTACTTC CASSHPGQGAYEQYF TRBJ2-7 - - TRBV4-1
TGTGCCAGCAGAAGCAGACAGGGTTGGGTCGCTGAAGCTTTCTTT CASRSRQGWVAEAFF TRBJ1-1 - TRBD1 TRBV28
TGTGCCAGCAGCACCTGGACAGGGGCCTCCTACGAGCAGTACTTC CASSTWTGASYEQYF TRBJ2-7 - TRBD1 TRBV7-6
TGCGCCAGCAGCTTGGTGGCGGATGAAGCTTTCTTT CASSLVADEAFF TRBJ1-1 - - TRBV5-1
TGTGCCAGTAGGGGGGGAAATGAAAAACTGTTTTTT CASRGGNEKLFF TRBJ1-4 - - TRBV19
TGTGCCAGCAGAGCGGGATTTGTGGAGCCCGGGGAGCTGTTTTTT CASRAGFVEPGELFF TRBJ2-2 - TRBD2 TRBV27
TGTGCCAGCAGCACGACCGGGGACAGGACGAATGAGCAGTTCTTC CASSTTGDRTNEQFF TRBJ2-1 - TRBD1 TRBV5-4
TGTGCCAGCAGCTTTGGGGGAGGGGCTAACACCGGGGAGCTGTTTTTT CASSFGGGANTGELFF TRBJ2-2 many TRBD2 TRBV11-2
TGTGCCAGCAGTGAAAGGACAGGGAATCCCACAGATACGCAGTATTTT CASSERTGNPTDTQYF TRBJ2-3 - TRBD1 TRBV2
TGCGCCAGCAGCCAAGAACTGGCGGCTAGCGGGGATACGCAGTATTTT CASSQELAASGDTQYF TRBJ2-3 - TRBD2 TRBV4-3
TGTGCCAGCACCCCGACGGGGGTAGGCGAGCAGTACTTC CASTPTGVGEQYF TRBJ2-7 - - TRBV7-9
TGCGCCAGCAGCCAAGTTCCTAGGGGACACGGAGAGACCCAGTACTTC CASSQVPRGHGETQYF TRBJ2-5 - - TRBV4-1
TGTGCCAGCAGTGCGTTAAGAGGGACGACTGAAGCTTTCTTT CASSALRGTTEAFF TRBJ1-1 few - TRBV2
TGTGCCAGTAGACCAAGCGGGAGTGGGGCAGATACGCAGTATTTT CASRPSGSGADTQYF TRBJ2-3 - TRBD2 TRBV19
TGCAGCGTTGAATTGAGGGTGACTGAAGCTTTCTTT CSVELRVTEAFF TRBJ1-1 once - TRBV29-1
TGTGCCAGCAGTTTACCGGACACCGGGGAGCTGTTTTTT CASSLPDTGELFF TRBJ2-2 - - TRBV28
TGTGCCAGCAGCTTTTCTCAGGGGGCAGATACGCAGTATTTT CASSFSQGADTQYF TRBJ2-3 - TRBD1 TRBV7-9
TGTGCCAGCAAATGGGGAGGGTACGAGCAGTACTTC CASKWGGYEQYF TRBJ2-7 - TRBD2 TRBV2
TGTGCCAGCAGTCTCCTAGCGGGAGGGCCGGCAAATGTTGAGCAGTTCTTC CASSLLAGGPANVEQFF TRBJ2-1 few TRBD2 TRBV7-3
TGTGCCAGCAGTTTCCGGGAGAACACTGAAGCTTTCTTT CASSFRENTEAFF TRBJ1-1 - - TRBV27
TGTGCCAGCTCACCACCGGTAGCGGGGGCGGAGACCCAGTACTTC CASSPPVAGAETQYF TRBJ2-5 - TRBD2 TRBV18
TGTGCCAGCTCACCCCGGGACAGGGGCTATAGGGATACGCAGTATTTT CASSPRDRGYRDTQYF TRBJ2-3 - TRBD1 TRBV18
TGTGCCAGCAGCTTGGGGGGGCCGGGACTAGCTACCTACGAGCAGTACTTC CASSLGGPGLATYEQYF TRBJ2-7 once TRBD2 TRBV5-6
TGCGCCAGCAGCTTGGCGGGCCCGGGGGCAGATACGCAGTATTTT CASSLAGPGADTQYF TRBJ2-3 - - TRBV5-1
TGTGCCAGCATCAAGTCCGGGACAGGGGGCACCTACGAGCAGTACTTC CASIKSGTGGTYEQYF TRBJ2-7 - TRBD1 TRBV5-4
TGTGCCAGTAGTATCGGACTAGAGCAGTTCTTC CASSIGLEQFF TRBJ2-1 - - TRBV19
TGTGCCAGCAGCGAGCACCCCAGGGACCGGGGAAGTGGGCAGTACTTC CASSEHPRDRGSGQYF TRBJ2-7 - - TRBV5-5
TGTGCCAGCAGCTCCCAGGGGACTGAAGCTTTCTTT CASSSQGTEAFF TRBJ1-1 - - TRBV7-9
TGTGCCAGCACCGGGGACAGGCAGTTCTTC CASTGDRQFF TRBJ2-1 - TRBD1 TRBV25-1
TGTGCCAGCAGTTATCGGGACCCCCGGGTGAATGAGCAGTTCTTC CASSYRDPRVNEQFF TRBJ2-1 - - TRBV6-5
TGTGCCAGCAGTTCCGGGACCTACAATGAGCAGTTCTTC CASSSGTYNEQFF TRBJ2-1 few - TRBV28
TGTGCCAGCAGATCTTGGACAGTGTTCTCCTACGAGCAGTACTTC CASRSWTVFSYEQYF TRBJ2-7 - - TRBV2
TGTGCCACCAGCAGAGACGGGGTCGGGGAGCTGTTTTTT CATSRDGVGELFF TRBJ2-2 - - TRBV15
TGTGCCACCCGGGGGGGACGAGAGACCCAGTACTTC CATRGGRETQYF TRBJ2-5 - TRBD2 TRBV7-2
TGTGCCAGCTCACCACCCCGGGGGCTTGGTGGCTATGGCTACACCTTC CASSPPRGLGGYGYTF TRBJ1-2 - - TRBV18
TGTGCCACCTCCCTCCTTGCAGCGGGAGGGCCCCACGAGCAGTACTTC CATSLLAAGGPHEQYF TRBJ2-7 - TRBD2 TRBV27
TGTGCCAGCAGCTTGGTTTGGGACAGAACTAATGAAAAACTGTTTTTT CASSLVWDRTNEKLFF TRBJ1-4 - TRBD1 TRBV5-5
TGTGCCAGCAGCTTAGAGAGGAGAACTAGCGGGAGGAATACGCAGTATTTT CASSLERRTSGRNTQYF TRBJ2-3 few TRBD2 TRBV11-2
TGTGCCAGTAGTTTCGGACAGGGCGATGGCTACACCTTC CASSFGQGDGYTF TRBJ1-2 few TRBD1 TRBV19
TGTGCCAGCAGGAGACAGAGGGACACTGAAGCTTTCTTT CASRRQRDTEAFF TRBJ1-1 - - TRBV28
TGTGCCAGCAGCTTAGGAGCGGGAGGGCCCTCCGCAGATACGCAGTATTTT CASSLGAGGPSADTQYF TRBJ2-3 few TRBD2 TRBV11-2
TGTGCCAGCAGCTTAACGGACTCCCGGGAGCTGTTTTTT CASSLTDSRELFF TRBJ2-2 - - TRBV11-3
TGCGCCAGCAGTGAGAGGGGTTTAGAGACCCAGTACTTC CASSERGLETQYF TRBJ2-5 - - TRBV10-2
TGTGCCAGCAGTGAATGGGGCACGTGGGAGGGGACCGGGGAGCTGTTTTTT CASSEWGTWEGTGELFF TRBJ2-2 - TRBD2 TRBV2
TGTGCCAGCAGTCCTTCGGGGCTCTATGGCTACACCTTC CASSPSGLYGYTF TRBJ1-2 - - TRBV27
TGTGCCAGCAGCTTAGCGGTTGGGCAGGGGGGAGAGACCCAGTACTTC CASSLAVGQGGETQYF TRBJ2-5 - - TRBV7-9
TGTGCCAGCAGTTTATCGGACAGGGGGGGTGCCGGGGAGCTGTTTTTT CASSLSDRGGAGELFF TRBJ2-2 - TRBD1 TRBV27
TGTGCCAGCAGCGTGGGGGCTTCCCGCACAGATACGCAGTATTTT CASSVGASRTDTQYF TRBJ2-3 - - TRBV9
TGTGCCAGCAGTTACTCGGTAGTAAACACTGAAGCTTTCTTT CASSYSVVNTEAFF TRBJ1-1 - - TRBV6-5
TGTGCCAGTAGTATACGAAGCGGGAGAGAAGACGAGCAGTACTTC CASSIRSGREDEQYF TRBJ2-7 few TRBD2 TRBV19
TGTGCCAGTAGTATTCTCGGAGATACGCAGTATTTT CASSILGDTQYF TRBJ2-3 - - TRBV19